This TCR beta chain was sequenced for a study of T cells expressing NK-cell markers. Across the whole study: It was sorted CD3+CD56-NKG2C+, CD3+CD56+NKG2C- and CD3+CD56+NKG2C+ T cells that provided the TCR beta repertoires. HCMV seropositivity characterized seven of the eight sequenced donors, and seronegativity one.

A note on this clonotype: Its cognate antigen is unknown.

TCRdb derives one entry per CDR3 protein from the 5' RACE reads, leaving out DNA. The sample includes roughly 170,000 distinct CDR3 sequences. Germline V gene data show CDR1 as SGHRS and CDR2 as YFSETQ. The CDR3 has 12 residues. Points from the study as a whole: Of the CD8+ T cell pool in six donors, about 1.0-8% was accounted for by dominant NKG2C+ clonotypes. The study found these clonotypes also leading the CD3+CD56-NKG2C+ fraction in several donors.

The TCR originated in a woman aged 18-70 years in good health. The chain links TRBV5-1 to TRBJ2-5; there is no DNA to check the TCRdb D call of TRBD2. The sequenced sample was blood T cells: a sorted CD56 or NKG2C T cell subset, CD4+ or CD8+ T cells, or bulk PBMC T cells (not recorded which). CDR3: CASRLEQETQYF.